This TCR beta chain was obtained from a study of T cell responses to AZD1222 COVID-19 vaccine. Sequencing was performed with immunoSEQ multiplex PCR; in TCRdb, only in-frame clones are kept and a portion is missing. This sample has 180,000 or so clones, with just under 90% found just once. Germline V gives CDR1 MNHEY, CDR2 SMNVEV (reference sequence). The V and J ends lost 2 bases and 8 bases respectively, with 12 bases between them. CDR3 size: 14 residues. The chain is built from TRBV27 and TRBJ1-4, with a possible D match to TRBD1 (6 bases). This specimen consisted of peripheral blood, obtained 28 days after the second dose of the MenACWY control vaccine. This TCR was recovered from an adult who received the MenACWY meningococcal vaccine as a control. CDR3 sequence: CASSLRGGGEKLFF. CDR3 sequence (DNA): TGTGCCAGCAGTTTAAGGGGGGGAGGCGAAAAACTGTTTTTT.